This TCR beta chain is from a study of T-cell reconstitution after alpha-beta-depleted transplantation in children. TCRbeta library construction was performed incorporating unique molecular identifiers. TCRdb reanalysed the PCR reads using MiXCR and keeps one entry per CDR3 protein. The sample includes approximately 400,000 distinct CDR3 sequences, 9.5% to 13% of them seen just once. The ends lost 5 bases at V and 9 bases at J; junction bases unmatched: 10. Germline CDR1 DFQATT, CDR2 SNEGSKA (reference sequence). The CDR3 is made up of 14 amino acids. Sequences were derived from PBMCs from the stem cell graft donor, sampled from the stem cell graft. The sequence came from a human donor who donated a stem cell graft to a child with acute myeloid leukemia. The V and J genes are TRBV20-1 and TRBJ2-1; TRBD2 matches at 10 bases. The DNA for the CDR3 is TGCAGTGCTGCCAGCGGGAGGGCCAATGGTGAGCAGTTCTTC. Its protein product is CSAASGRANGEQFF.